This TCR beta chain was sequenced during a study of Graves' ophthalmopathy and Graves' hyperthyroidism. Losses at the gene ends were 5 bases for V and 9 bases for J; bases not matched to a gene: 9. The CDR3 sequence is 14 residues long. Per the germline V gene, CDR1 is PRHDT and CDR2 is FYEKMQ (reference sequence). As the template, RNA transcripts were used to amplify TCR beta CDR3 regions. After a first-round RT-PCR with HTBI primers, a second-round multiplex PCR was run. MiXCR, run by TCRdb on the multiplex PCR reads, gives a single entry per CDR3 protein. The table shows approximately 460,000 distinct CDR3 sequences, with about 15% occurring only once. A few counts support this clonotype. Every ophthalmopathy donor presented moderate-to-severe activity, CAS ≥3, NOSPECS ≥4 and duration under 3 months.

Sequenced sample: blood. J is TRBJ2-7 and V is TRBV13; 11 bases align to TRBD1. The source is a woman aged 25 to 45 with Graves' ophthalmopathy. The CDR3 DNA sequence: TGTGCCAGCAGCCCGTCGGGACAGGGGGTGGTGCAGTACTTC. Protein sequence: CASSPSGQGVVQYF.